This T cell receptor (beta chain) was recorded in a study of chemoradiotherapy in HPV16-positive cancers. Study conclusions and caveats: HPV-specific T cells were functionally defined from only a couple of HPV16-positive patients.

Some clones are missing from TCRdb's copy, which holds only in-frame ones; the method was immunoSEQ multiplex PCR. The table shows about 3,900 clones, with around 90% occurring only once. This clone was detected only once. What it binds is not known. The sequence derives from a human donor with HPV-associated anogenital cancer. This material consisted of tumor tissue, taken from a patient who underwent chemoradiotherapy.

CDR3 region: CASSIPTYSGNTIYF. The DNA of the CDR3 is TGTGCCAGTAGTATCCCGACCTACTCTGGAAACACCATATATTTT. The V and J genes are TRBV19 and TRBJ1-3; D gene unclear. Per germline, CDR1 LNHDA and CDR2 SQIVND (reference sequence). This CDR3 comprises 15 residues. V was cut by 3 bases and J by 0 bases, with 9 bases left in between.